A selection of T cell receptor beta chains follows, all from one sample in a study of OX40 agonist ivuxolimab in advanced cancers. Profiling relied on immunoSEQ multiplex PCR, and the TCRdb table lists in-frame clones only, not all of them. The table shows about 40,000 clones, with about nine tenths occurring only once. The sample consisted of CD4+ or CD8+ T cells sorted from blood, taken in a trial of the OX40 agonist ivuxolimab. The receptor set was obtained from an adult with an advanced solid tumor such as melanoma, head and neck, liver or kidney cancer. Each CDR3 is given with its conserved first and last residue. The D gene is left open where the match is weak. Clone size is shown for a subset of rows, as once, few, many or a class of expanded clone.

j_gene	abundance	d_gene	v_gene	CDR3nt	CDR3aa
TRBJ2-3	NA	NA	TRBV9	TGTGCCAGCAGCTTGACTATTCGCACAGATACGCAGTATTTT	CASSLTIRTDTQYF
TRBJ2-5	NA	NA	TRBV11-2	TGTGCCAGCAGCTTAGGACTAGTGGGGGGGCCGGGAGAGACCCAGTACTTC	CASSLGLVGGPGETQYF
TRBJ1-5	NA	NA	TRBV18	TGTGCCAGCTCGAAGAGACAGCAAAATCAGCCCCAGCATTTT	CASSKRQQNQPQHF
TRBJ2-7	NA	TRBD1	TRBV9	TGTGCCAGCAGCCCATGGGACAGGGAGGACGAGCAGTACTTC	CASSPWDREDEQYF
TRBJ2-5	once	NA	TRBV11-2	TGTGCCAGCAGCCTCCTCCCGGGGGGCCTCCAAGAGACCCAGTACTTC	CASSLLPGGLQETQYF
TRBJ1-1	few	NA	TRBV2	TGTGCCAGCTCCTTAGGTGAAGCTTTCTTT	CASSLGEAFF
TRBJ2-1	NA	TRBD1	TRBV18	TGTGCCAGCTCGTCAGGGGGACACAATGAGCAGTTCTTC	CASSSGGHNEQFF
TRBJ2-7	NA	NA	TRBV11-2	TGTGCCAGCAGCTTTCCCGGGGTAGAGCAGTACTTC	CASSFPGVEQYF
TRBJ2-5	NA	NA	TRBV18	TGTGCCAGCTCACCACTTACCGGGACGGACCAAGAGACCCAGTACTTC	CASSPLTGTDQETQYF
TRBJ2-7	NA	NA	TRBV14	TGTGCCAGCAGCCCAAGAGGGGGACACGGAGCAGGGGAGCAGTACTTC	CASSPRGGHGAGEQYF
TRBJ1-1	once	NA	TRBV18	TGTGCCAGCTCACCAGCAGCAAGGACTGAAGCTTTCTTT	CASSPAARTEAFF
TRBJ1-5	NA	NA	TRBV7-9	TGTGCCAGCAGCTTGACAGAGAGCAATCAGCCCCAGCATTTT	CASSLTESNQPQHF
TRBJ2-7	NA	NA	TRBV7-9	TGTGCCAGCAGTCAGACAGGTTACTCCTACGAGCAGTACTTC	CASSQTGYSYEQYF
TRBJ2-6	NA	NA	TRBV7-9	TGTGCCAGCATCGGTTCTGGGGCCAACGTCCTGACTTTC	CASIGSGANVLTF
TRBJ1-1	NA	NA	TRBV5-1	TGCGCCAGCAGCCTGCGACTCCTTAGGAACACTGAAGCTTTCTTT	CASSLRLLRNTEAFF
TRBJ2-7	NA	NA	TRBV27	TGTGCCAGCAGTTTATCGTCCCGAACAGGGTGGTACGAGCAGTACTTC	CASSLSSRTGWYEQYF
TRBJ2-7	once	NA	TRBV19	TGTGCCAGTAGTATCTGGGCAGAATACGAGCAGTACTTC	CASSIWAEYEQYF
TRBJ2-7	once	NA	TRBV4-2	TGTGCCAGCAGCCAAGAGTACAATAGCGAGACCTACGAGCAGTACTTC	CASSQEYNSETYEQYF
TRBJ2-3	NA	NA	TRBV5-5	TGTGCCAGCAGCCAACCCGAGACTGCTACTTATACGCAGTATTTT	CASSQPETATYTQYF
TRBJ2-7	once	NA	TRBV5-6	TGTGCCAGCAGCTTGGCCTGGACATTGTCCTCATACGAGCAGTACTTC	CASSLAWTLSSYEQYF
TRBJ2-3	NA	NA	TRBV7-3	TGTGCCAGCAGCCCACAGGGCCAAACTGCAGATACGCAGTATTTT	CASSPQGQTADTQYF
TRBJ2-5	NA	NA	TRBV10-3	TGTGCCATCAGTGGAAGGGGGTTGGAGACCCAGTACTTC	CAISGRGLETQYF
TRBJ2-7	NA	TRBD2	TRBV13	TGTGCCAGCAGCTTATGGGCTAGCGGGACCTACGAGCAGTACTTC	CASSLWASGTYEQYF
TRBJ2-1	NA	TRBD1	TRBV9	TGTGCCAGCAGTAAACAGGGGTATGAGCAGTTCTTC	CASSKQGYEQFF
TRBJ1-2	NA	NA	TRBV4-3	TGCGCCAGCAGCCAAGAAGAAGCCGTGGGGGCGTTAAGCTACACCTTC	CASSQEEAVGALSYTF
TRBJ1-5	NA	TRBD1	TRBV27	TGTGCCAGCAGTTTTGGGACAGGTAATCAGCCCCAGCATTTT	CASSFGTGNQPQHF
TRBJ1-5	NA	TRBD1	TRBV13	TGTGCCAGCAGCTCCGGCAGGGGGTTACGCAATCAGCCCCAGCATTTT	CASSSGRGLRNQPQHF
TRBJ2-1	NA	TRBD1	TRBV7-9	TGTGCCAGCAGCTTAGCACAGGGGGCGTTTAACTCCTACAATGAGCAGTTCTTC	CASSLAQGAFNSYNEQFF
TRBJ1-1	NA	NA	TRBV27	TGTGCCAGCAGTTTACTCCCAGGGGACACTGAAGCTTTCTTT	CASSLLPGDTEAFF
TRBJ2-5	NA	NA	TRBV6-5	TGTGCCAGCAGCCTACTCGGCCAAGAGACCCAGTACTTC	CASSLLGQETQYF
TRBJ1-1	NA	NA	TRBV7-8	TGTGCCAGCAGCTTAGACGGGATGTCGGACACTGAAGCTTTCTTT	CASSLDGMSDTEAFF
TRBJ1-3	NA	NA	TRBV6-5	TGTGCCACCTCGGCTCAGCGACCTGGAAACACCATATATTTT	CATSAQRPGNTIYF
TRBJ1-1	NA	NA	TRBV13	TGTGCCAGCAGCTTAATGTATGGCCGAGACACGATATTT	CASSLMYGRDTIF
TRBJ2-3	NA	TRBD2	TRBV11-3	TGTGCCAGCAGCCCCGGGGGTCTTAGCGGGGTGAGCACAGATACGCAGTATTTT	CASSPGGLSGVSTDTQYF
TRBJ2-4	NA	TRBD2	TRBV4-3	TGCGCCAGCAGCCAAGAAACGGGAGGGGCAAACATTCAGTACTTC	CASSQETGGANIQYF